The rows below give T cell receptor beta chains drawn from one sample of a study of regulatory T cells in long-lasting Graves disease. Via MiXCR, TCRdb re-called the multiplex PCR reads, giving one row per CDR3 protein. The repertoire holds roughly 380,000 distinct CDR3 sequences, with less than 20% as singletons. The sample was peripheral blood mononuclear cells (PBMCs), taken at new diagnosis, from a patient treated with antithyroid drugs. These receptors originate from a female donor with Graves disease. CDR3s include the opening cysteine and the closing phenylalanine or tryptophan. The D gene is left open where the match is weak.

V	J	D	CDR3
TRBV5-1	TRBJ2-5	-	CASSDGTVQETQYF
TRBV3-1	TRBJ2-3	-	CASTPRGTAFTDTQYF
TRBV12-3/TRBV12-4	TRBJ1-1	-	CASSVGGRKNTEAFF
TRBV7-9	TRBJ2-4	-	CASSLGGRGNAKNIQYF
TRBV20-1	TRBJ1-2	TRBD1	CGGDRSMGYTF
TRBV4-1	TRBJ2-2	-	CASSQDQTSGELFF
TRBV20-1	TRBJ2-7	-	CSASSPAEYYEQYF
TRBV20-1	TRBJ2-7	TRBD1	CSARPPPRGGGVTYEQYF
TRBV6-2/TRBV6-3	TRBJ1-1	-	CASIARGTEAFF
TRBV7-8	TRBJ1-2	-	CASSFYKEQHGYTF
TRBV5-1	TRBJ2-7	TRBD1	CASSSRGTGQGFHEQYF
TRBV27	TRBJ1-5	TRBD1	CATSGRTGETYSNQPQHF
TRBV10-1	TRBJ1-2	TRBD1	CASSEDRVFGYTF
TRBV5-1	TRBJ2-1	TRBD2	CASSFRAGGLSEQFF
TRBV4-3	TRBJ2-7	TRBD2	CASRGDGYEQYF
TRBV7-3	TRBJ2-1	-	CASSPGVVGGNEQFF
TRBV3-1	TRBJ2-5	TRBD2	CASSLGTSESYQETQYF
TRBV24-1	TRBJ2-1	-	CATSDGGTEQFF
TRBV2	TRBJ2-1	TRBD2	CASSEVVAGPNEQFF
TRBV7-9	TRBJ2-3	-	CASRGTVTDTQYF
TRBV30	TRBJ1-2	TRBD1	CAWSGTGGYGYTF
TRBV12-5	TRBJ1-6	-	CASGSLGAGYSPLHF
TRBV7-9	TRBJ1-1	-	CASSFQGPEAFF
TRBV18	TRBJ1-1	-	CASSPRRTEAFF
TRBV9	TRBJ2-5	-	CASSVGPREETQYF
TRBV9	TRBJ2-2	-	CASSVISWGANTGELFF
TRBV20-1	TRBJ1-6	-	CSASRGGNSPLHF
TRBV18	TRBJ2-7	-	CASSPGMGYEQYF
TRBV5-1	TRBJ1-1	TRBD1	CASSRPDRENTEAFF
TRBV6-5	TRBJ2-2	TRBD1	CASSYQPGQGVTGELFF
TRBV24-1	TRBJ2-1	-	CATSDGPGVSNEQFF
TRBV7-9	TRBJ1-1	-	CASSLEGWNTEAFF
TRBV13	TRBJ1-5	TRBD1	CASSLRGGVQPQHF
TRBV20-1	TRBJ2-5	-	CSALRGYETQYF
TRBV6-5	TRBJ1-1	-	CASSYQEGNTEAFF
TRBV6-2/TRBV6-3	TRBJ2-7	-	CASSDRRVQSHYEQYF
TRBV5-1	TRBJ2-4	TRBD2	CASSDSGGNNIQYF
TRBV6-4	TRBJ1-6	TRBD1	CASSARRGQGQNSPLHF
TRBV27	TRBJ2-5	TRBD2	CASSLMSGRSGETQYF
TRBV10-3	TRBJ1-1	TRBD1	CAISPTRPGDRGQTEAFF
TRBV6-1	TRBJ2-3	TRBD2	CASQVAGTDTQYF
TRBV7-3	TRBJ2-2	TRBD2	CASSSPGGSTGELFF
TRBV12-3/TRBV12-4	TRBJ1-4	TRBD1	CASSFSAGGEKLFF